This TCR beta chain originates from a study of cytomegalovirus exposure and HLA in healthy donors. Germline CDR1 is SGHVS and CDR2 is FQNEAQ. V lost 0 bases and J lost 8, with 10 bases in between. This CDR3 has 13 residues. For this clone: Its antigen is not identified.

The PCR contained 60 Vbeta and 13 Jbeta primers. The data were produced by immunoSEQ multiplex PCR, yet TCRdb's version contains in-frame clones alone and is incomplete. The sample lists about 160,000 clones, around three quarters occurring once. Study-wide results and caveats: Later analysis demonstrated an association between a missense DCLRE1C variant and TCR beta V- and J-gene trimming.

The V and J genes are TRBV7-8 and TRBJ1-2; D is undetermined. Sequenced material: PBMCs. The source is a man aged 45-65 years in good health and CMV-seropositive. This CDR3 reads CASSLALSEGYTF. The CDR3 coding sequence is TGTGCCAGCAGCTTAGCCCTCTCTGAGGGCTACACCTTC. The full variable domain, in which reference TRBV7-8 and TRBJ1-2 provide the parts outside the CDR3, is GAGVSQSPRYKVAKRGQDVALRCDPISGHVSLFWYQQALGQGPEFLTYFQNEAQLDKSGLPSDRFFAERPEGSVSTLKIQRTQQEDSAVYLCASSLALSEGYTFGSGTRLTVV.